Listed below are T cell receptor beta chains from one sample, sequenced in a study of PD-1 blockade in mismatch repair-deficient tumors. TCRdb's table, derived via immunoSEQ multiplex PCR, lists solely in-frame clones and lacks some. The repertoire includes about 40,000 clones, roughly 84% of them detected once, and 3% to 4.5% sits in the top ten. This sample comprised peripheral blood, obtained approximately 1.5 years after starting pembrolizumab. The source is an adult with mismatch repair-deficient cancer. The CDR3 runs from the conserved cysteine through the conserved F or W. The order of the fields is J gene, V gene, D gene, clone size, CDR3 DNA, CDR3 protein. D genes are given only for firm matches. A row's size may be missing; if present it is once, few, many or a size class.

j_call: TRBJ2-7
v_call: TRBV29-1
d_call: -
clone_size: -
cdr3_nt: TGCAGCGTTGAAGATATTGGGAAAGGGAGAAACGAGCAGTACTTC
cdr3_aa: CSVEDIGKGRNEQYF

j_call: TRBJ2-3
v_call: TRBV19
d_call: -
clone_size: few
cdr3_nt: TGTGCCAGTATCGTCGAGGGAGTAAAGTATTTT
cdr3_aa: CASIVEGVKYF

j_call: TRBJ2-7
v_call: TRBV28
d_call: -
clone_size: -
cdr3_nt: TGTGCCAGCAGTTCCCGGGTAGCGGCTGACTACGAGCAGTACTTC
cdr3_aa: CASSSRVAADYEQYF

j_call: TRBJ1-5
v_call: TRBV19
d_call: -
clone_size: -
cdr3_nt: TGTGCCAGTGAGGGGAAGCGAAATCAGCCCCAGCATTTT
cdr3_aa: CASEGKRNQPQHF

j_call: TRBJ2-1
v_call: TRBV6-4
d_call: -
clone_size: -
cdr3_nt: TGTGCCAGCAGTGATGGTAGCGGAGCCCACAATGAGCAGTTCTTC
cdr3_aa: CASSDGSGAHNEQFF

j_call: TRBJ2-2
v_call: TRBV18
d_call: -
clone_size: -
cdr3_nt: TGTGCCAGCTCACCACAGATAAGAAGGCCGAACACCGGGGAGCTGTTTTTT
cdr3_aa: CASSPQIRRPNTGELFF

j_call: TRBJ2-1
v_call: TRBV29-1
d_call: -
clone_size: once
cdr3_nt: TGCAGCGCAAGACTACCCCCCGCTGTAGGGCAGTTCTTC
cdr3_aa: CSARLPPAVGQFF

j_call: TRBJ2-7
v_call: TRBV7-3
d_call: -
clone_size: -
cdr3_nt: TGTGCCAGCAGCTTAACTGGATCCTTGGGTAACGAGCAGTACTTC
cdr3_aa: CASSLTGSLGNEQYF

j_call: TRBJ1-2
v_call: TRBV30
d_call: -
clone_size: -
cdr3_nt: TGTGCCTGGAGCGACAGGCACTATGGCTACACCTTC
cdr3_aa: CAWSDRHYGYTF

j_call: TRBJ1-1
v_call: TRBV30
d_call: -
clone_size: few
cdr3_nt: TGTGCCTGGAGTAAAACACCGAACACTGAAGCTTTCTTT
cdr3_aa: CAWSKTPNTEAFF

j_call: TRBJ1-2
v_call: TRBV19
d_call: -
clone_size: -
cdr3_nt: TGTGCCAGTAGTAGGCCCGGGGAGGGGAACTATGGCTACACCTTC
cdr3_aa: CASSRPGEGNYGYTF

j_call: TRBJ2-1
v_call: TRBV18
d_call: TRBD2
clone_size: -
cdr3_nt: TGTGCCAGCTCACCCAATACTTGGGGCGGGAGTTTACAGAATGAGCAGTTCTTC
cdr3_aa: CASSPNTWGGSLQNEQFF

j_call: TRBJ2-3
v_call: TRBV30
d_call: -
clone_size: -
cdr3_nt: TGTGCCTTAAGCGGAGGGGGGGATACGCAGTATTTT
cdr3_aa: CALSGGGDTQYF

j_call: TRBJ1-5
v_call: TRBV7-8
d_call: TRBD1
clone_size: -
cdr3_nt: TGTGCCAGCAGCGAGGACAGGGGAAGACAGCCCCAGCATTTT
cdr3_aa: CASSEDRGRQPQHF

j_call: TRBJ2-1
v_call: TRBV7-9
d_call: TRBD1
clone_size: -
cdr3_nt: TGTGCCAGCACCCCGGGACAGGGGGCTGTTCCCTCCTACAATGAGCAGTTCTTC
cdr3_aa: CASTPGQGAVPSYNEQFF

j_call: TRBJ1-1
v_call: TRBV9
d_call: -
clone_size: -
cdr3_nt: TGTGCCAGTCGGGGGGAGTCGAACACTGAAGCTTTCTTT
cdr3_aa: CASRGESNTEAFF

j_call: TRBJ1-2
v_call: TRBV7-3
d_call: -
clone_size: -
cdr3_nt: TGTGCCAGCAGCCCTGGCCCCGGGACGGGCTATGGCTACACCTTC
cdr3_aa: CASSPGPGTGYGYTF

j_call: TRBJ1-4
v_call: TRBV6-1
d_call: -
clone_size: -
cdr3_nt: TGTGCCAGCAGTGCCGCTCTCGAGCCGTTTAATGAAAAACTGTTTTTT
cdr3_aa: CASSAALEPFNEKLFF

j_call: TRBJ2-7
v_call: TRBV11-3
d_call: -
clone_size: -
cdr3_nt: TGTGCCAGCAGCCCCTGGGGGGGGACAGACTACGAGCAGTACTTC
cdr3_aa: CASSPWGGTDYEQYF

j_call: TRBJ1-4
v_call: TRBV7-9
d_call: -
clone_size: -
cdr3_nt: TGTGCCAGCAGCTTAGTAGGGGGTCAGGGTGAAAAACTGTTTTTT
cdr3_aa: CASSLVGGQGEKLFF

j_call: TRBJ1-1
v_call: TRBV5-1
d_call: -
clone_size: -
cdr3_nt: TGCGCCAGCAGCTTGAGCGGGGGGCAGGGGAACACTGAAGCTTTCTTT
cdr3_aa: CASSLSGGQGNTEAFF

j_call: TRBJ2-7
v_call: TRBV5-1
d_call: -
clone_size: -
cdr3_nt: TGCGCCAGCAGCGGGGAGTACGAGCAGTACTTC
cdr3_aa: CASSGEYEQYF

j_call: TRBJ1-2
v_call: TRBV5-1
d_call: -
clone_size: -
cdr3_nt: TGCGCCAGCAGCCCCACTGGACAGACAATATATGGCTACACCTTC
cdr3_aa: CASSPTGQTIYGYTF

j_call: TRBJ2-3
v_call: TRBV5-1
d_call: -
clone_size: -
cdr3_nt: TGCGCCAGCAGCTTGGGTCTCGGCGCGGGCACAGATACGCAGTATTTT
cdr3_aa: CASSLGLGAGTDTQYF

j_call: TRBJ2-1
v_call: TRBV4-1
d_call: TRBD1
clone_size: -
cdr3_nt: TGCGCCAGCAGCCAACTTCGGGACAGGGCCCACAATGAGCAGTTCTTC
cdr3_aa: CASSQLRDRAHNEQFF

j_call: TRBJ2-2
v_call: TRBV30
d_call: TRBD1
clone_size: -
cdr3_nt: TGTGCCTGGAAATCGCCCGAAAGGGGGCTGATCGGGGAGCTGTTTTTT
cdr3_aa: CAWKSPERGLIGELFF

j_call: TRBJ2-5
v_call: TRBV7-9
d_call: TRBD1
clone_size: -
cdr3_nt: TGTGCCAGCAGCTCCGAGGCAGGGGGCGACGAGACCCAGTACTTC
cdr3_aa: CASSSEAGGDETQYF

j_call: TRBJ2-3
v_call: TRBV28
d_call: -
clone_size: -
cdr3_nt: TGTGCCAGCAGTTTACGGCGCGGCCTCACAGATACGCAGTATTTT
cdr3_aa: CASSLRRGLTDTQYF

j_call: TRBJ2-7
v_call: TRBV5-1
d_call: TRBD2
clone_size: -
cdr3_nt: TGCGCCAGCAGCTCGCCACCTGGACTAGCGGGAGCCTACGAGCAGTACTTC
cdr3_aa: CASSSPPGLAGAYEQYF

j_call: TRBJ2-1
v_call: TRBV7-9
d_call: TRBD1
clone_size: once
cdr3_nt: TGTGCCAGCAGCTTATACAGGTTCGAGACAGGGGGTCAGAGTGGGCAGTTCTTC
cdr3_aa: CASSLYRFETGGQSGQFF

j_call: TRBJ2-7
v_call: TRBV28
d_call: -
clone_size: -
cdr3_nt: TGTGCCAGCAGTTCCTCGGGTGAGCAGTACTTC
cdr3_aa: CASSSSGEQYF

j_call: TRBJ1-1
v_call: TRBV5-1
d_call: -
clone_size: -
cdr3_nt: TGCGCCAGCAGCTTCGGACATCAGAACACTGAAGCTTTCTTT
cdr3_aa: CASSFGHQNTEAFF

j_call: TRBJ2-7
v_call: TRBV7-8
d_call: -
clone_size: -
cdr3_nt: TGTGCCAGCAGCCTAGCGACCTACGAGCAGTACTTC
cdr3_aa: CASSLATYEQYF

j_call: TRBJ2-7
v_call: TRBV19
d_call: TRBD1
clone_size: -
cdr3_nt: TGTGCCAGTAGTATGGGGACAGGGTCCTACGAGCAGTACTTC
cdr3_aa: CASSMGTGSYEQYF

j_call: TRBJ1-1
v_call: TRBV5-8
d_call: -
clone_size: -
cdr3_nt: TGTGCCAGCAACCTCGTCTTAGGTGACACTGAAGCTTTCTTT
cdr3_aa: CASNLVLGDTEAFF

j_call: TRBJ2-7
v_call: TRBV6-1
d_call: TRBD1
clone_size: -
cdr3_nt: TGTGCCAGCAGTCCGGGACAGTCCTACGAGCAGTACTTC
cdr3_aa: CASSPGQSYEQYF

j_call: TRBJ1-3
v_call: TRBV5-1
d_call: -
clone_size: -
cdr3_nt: TGCGCCAGCAGCTTGGGAGCCCTGGGCAATTTGGGTAACACCATATATTTT
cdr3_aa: CASSLGALGNLGNTIYF

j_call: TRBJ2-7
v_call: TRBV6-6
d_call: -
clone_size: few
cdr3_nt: TGTGCCAGCAGTTACGGAGCTTCCTACGAGCAGTACTTC
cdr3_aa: CASSYGASYEQYF